These 12 T cell receptor beta chains were all obtained from the same sample, sequenced in a study of cytomegalovirus exposure and HLA in healthy donors. PCR was performed using 60 Vbeta and 13 Jbeta primers. Produced via immunoSEQ multiplex PCR; TCRdb's table is partial and in-frame only. The sample carries about 130,000 clones, roughly 80% recorded once. Material for sequencing was PBMCs. The receptors originated from a woman aged 40-49 years in good health and CMV-seropositive.

As concerns this clone: An end of the junction differs from the germline gene, which may be a read error. V is TRBV7-7 and J is TRBJ2-2; 9 bases agree with TRBD1. The CDR3 runs to 15 residues. Germline lookup yields CDR1 SSHAT and CDR2 FNYEAQ (reference sequence). The CDR3 loop is CASSRGQGTTGELFF. For the CDR3, the DNA is TGTGCTAGCAGCCGTGGACAGGGGACCACCGGGGAGCTGTTTTTT.

The chain is built from TRBV29-1 and TRBJ2-3; TRBD1 agrees at 7 bases. V dropped 6 bases and J dropped 0; count of bases not matched to a gene: 6. Germline V gene sequence: CDR1 SQVTM, CDR2 ANQGSEA. CDR3 size: 14 residues. CDR3 sequence: CSVTGAPSTDTQYF. The CDR3 region has the DNA TGCAGCGTAACAGGGGCCCCGAGCACAGATACGCAGTATTTT.

The CDR3 DNA reads as TGTGCCAGCAGCTTAGCGGGAGGGTGTGAAGCTTTCTTT. Its protein product is CASSLAGGCEAFF. The V call is TRBV7-2, the J call TRBJ1-1; no firm D call. The V gene's germline CDR1 is SGHTA and CDR2 FQGNSA. The CDR3 loop spans 13 amino acids. The V end lost 0 bases, the J end lost 7 bases, and 9 bases lay between the germline ends.

The genes are TRBV27 and TRBJ1-2; D may be TRBD1 (6 bases). Germline CDR1 and CDR2: MNHEY and SMNVEV (reference sequence). V was clipped by 5 bases and J by 8 bases, with 21 bases between them. The CDR3 covers 15 residues. The CDR3 is CASSPRPYREEGYTF. The CDR3 DNA reads TGTGCCAGCAGTCCCAGACCCTACAGGGAAGAGGGCTACACCTTC.

The V call is TRBV18, the J call TRBJ2-2; TRBD1 matches at 9 bases. The germline gives CDR1 KGHSH, CDR2 LQKENI. This CDR3 has 16 residues. The V gene end was trimmed by 0 bases and the J gene end by 3 bases; junction bases not matched to a gene: 2. The DNA of the CDR3 is TGTGCCAGCTCACCACCGGGACAGGGTGACACCGGGGAGCTGTTTTTT. It yields the protein CASSPPGQGDTGELFF.

The chain is built from TRBV6-1 and TRBJ1-5, with D possibly matching TRBD1 (5 bases). CDR3 length: 14 residues. V was clipped by 7 bases and J by 4 bases, with 14 bases between them. Per germline, CDR1 MNHNS and CDR2 SASEGT. CDR3 nucleotides: TGTGCCAGCAAAGGGGCGGGGTATAATCAGCCCCAGCATTTT. The encoded protein is CASKGAGYNQPQHF.

Only one count was recorded for this clone. The genes are TRBV5-1 and TRBJ2-3; D unclear. V was pared by 3 bases and J by 3 bases, with 8 bases between. This CDR3 comprises 13 residues. Germline V gives CDR1 SGHRS, CDR2 YFSETQ. DNA for the CDR3: TGCGCCAGCAGCTCGACTCGGACAGATACGCAGTATTTT. It yields the protein CASSSTRTDTQYF.

V and J are TRBV28 and TRBJ1-2; no firm D call. Germline V lookup: CDR1 MDHEN, CDR2 SYDVKM. Trimming shortened V by 7 bases and J by 4 bases, and 19 bases separated the two germline ends. The CDR3 is made up of 15 amino acids. DNA for the CDR3: TGTGCCAGCACCCTAGCAGGTTCATGGGGCTATGGCTACACCTTC. It yields the protein CASTLAGSWGYGYTF.

The chain uses TRBV19 and TRBJ1-5, with D possibly being TRBD1 (5 bases). The length of the CDR3 is 17 residues. Trimming removed 7 bases at V and 3 bases at J, with 22 bases between. From germline, CDR1 is LNHDA and CDR2 SQIVND (reference sequence). The CDR3: CASTLKARGGNNQPQHF. The CDR3 bases are TGTGCCAGTACCCTAAAGGCGCGGGGGGGAAACAATCAGCCCCAGCATTTT.

The chain is built from TRBV4-2 and TRBJ2-7; D perhaps matches TRBD2 (6 bases). The ends were cut back, 1 base at V and 4 bases at J, with 14 bases in the middle. Germline V lookup: CDR1 LGHNA, CDR2 YNFKEQ. The CDR3 extends over 15 amino acids. Here the CDR3 reads CASSQAEGLQYEQYF. The CDR3 region has the DNA TGTGCCAGCAGCCAAGCGGAGGGGCTTCAATACGAGCAGTACTTC.

The chain carries TRBV5-5 and TRBJ2-7; 10 positions agree with TRBD1. The germline V gene has CDR1 SGHKS and CDR2 YYEKEE (reference sequence). Trimming at V came to 4 bases and at J to 3 bases, leaving 4 bases not matched to a gene. The CDR3 covers 14 residues. The DNA of the CDR3 is TGTGCCAGCAGCCCGGGACAGGGGTTCTACGAGCAGTACTTC. As protein: CASSPGQGFYEQYF.

There are a few counts of this clone. This rearrangement joins TRBV9 to TRBJ1-6; 9 nucleotides match TRBD1. CDR3 length equals 17 residues. The V gene end was trimmed by 2 bases and the J gene end by 7 bases; junction bases not matched to a gene: 10. The germline V gene has CDR1 SGDLS and CDR2 YYNGEE. The CDR3 nucleotides are TGTGCCAGCAGCGTCCAAGCGGGGACAGGGTGGAATTCACCCCTCCACTTT. Translation gives CASSVQAGTGWNSPLHF.